The sequence of this T cell receptor (beta chain) was determined in a study of PD-L1 blockade in urothelial cancer. The wider study: At 3 weeks (second dose) and 6 weeks after starting treatment, blood was analyzed.

Germline V CDR1 and CDR2: SGHKS, YYEKEE (reference sequence). Trimming stripped 4 bases from V and 0 bases from J, with 7 bases between. The CDR3 is made up of 13 amino acids. Noted time point: pretreatment peripheral blood. Some clones are missing from TCRdb's copy, which holds only in-frame ones; the method was immunoSEQ multiplex PCR. The table records 45,000 to 55,000 clones, approximately 85% of them present only once. Sequencing was performed on PBMCs, taken around atezolizumab (anti-PD-L1) treatment. V is TRBV5-5 and J is TRBJ2-5, with a weak D call TRBD1 (6 bases). The receptor was derived from a man between 70 and 80 years old with urothelial cancer. The CDR3 reads CASSQGYQETQYF. The CDR3, as DNA: TGTGCCAGCAGCCAGGGGTACCAAGAGACCCAGTACTTC.